This TCR beta chain was recorded in a study of T-cell reconstitution after alpha-beta-depleted transplantation in children. From germline, CDR1 is ENHRY and CDR2 SYGVKD. The CDR3 has 15 residues. V gave up 0 bases and J gave up 4 bases; unmatched junction bases: 6. In its sample, this clonotype was seen a few times. Unique molecular identifiers were incorporated into the prepared TCRbeta library. TCRdb re-analysed the PCR reads in MiXCR, keeping a single row per CDR3 protein. The sample holds about 540,000 distinct CDR3 sequences; around 20% are singletons and the top ten take less than 4%. This clonotype was obtained from a human donor who donated a stem cell graft to a child with acute lymphoblastic leukemia. V is TRBV10-3 and J is TRBJ2-7; 7 bases fit TRBD2. This material consisted of PBMCs from the stem cell graft donor, taken from the stem cell graft. The CDR3 loop is CAISESAGAGYEQYF. The CDR3 DNA is TGTGCCATCAGTGAGTCGGCGGGAGCGGGTTACGAGCAGTACTTC.